There are a few counts of the clone carrying this T cell receptor (beta chain). There are 15 residues in the CDR3. Germline assignment: CDR1 SGHAT and CDR2 FQNNGV. The J segment lost 6 bases and the V segment lost 1 base, leaving 8 bases of the junction unmatched. The data were taken from a study of blood T cell repertoires in COVID-19. Study-level background: Sites across the United States, Italy and Spain contributed samples from acute and convalescent COVID-19.

Profiling relied on immunoSEQ multiplex PCR, and the TCRdb table lists in-frame clones only, not all of them. The sample carries hundreds of thousands of clones, around 82% recorded once. The chain employs TRBV11-2 and TRBJ1-2, with TRBD1 identical over 7 bases. This TCR was sampled from a middle-aged woman with active or convalescent COVID-19. Sequencing was carried out using peripheral blood. For the CDR3, the DNA is TGTGCCAGCAGCTTAGCTGACAGGGTAATCGATGGCTACACCTTC. It translates to CASSLADRVIDGYTF.